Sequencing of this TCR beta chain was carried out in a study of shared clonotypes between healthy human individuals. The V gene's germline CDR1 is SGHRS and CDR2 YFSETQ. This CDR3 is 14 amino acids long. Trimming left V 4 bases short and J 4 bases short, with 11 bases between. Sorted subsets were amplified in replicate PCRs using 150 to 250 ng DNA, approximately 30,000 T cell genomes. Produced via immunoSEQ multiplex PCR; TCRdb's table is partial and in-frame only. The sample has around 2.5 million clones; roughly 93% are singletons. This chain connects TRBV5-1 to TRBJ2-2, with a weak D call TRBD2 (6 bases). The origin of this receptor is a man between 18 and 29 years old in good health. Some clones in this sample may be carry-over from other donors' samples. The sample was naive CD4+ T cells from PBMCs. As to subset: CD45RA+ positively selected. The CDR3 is CASSGGLLTGELFF. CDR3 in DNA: TGCGCCAGCAGCGGGGGACTCCTCACCGGGGAGCTGTTTTTT. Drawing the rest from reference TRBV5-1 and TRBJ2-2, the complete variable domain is KAGVTQTPRYLIKTRGQQVTLSCSPISGHRSVSWYQQTPGQGLQFLFEYFSETQRNKGNFPGRFSGRQFSNSRSEMNVSTLELGDSALYLCASSGGLLTGELFFGEGSRLTVL.